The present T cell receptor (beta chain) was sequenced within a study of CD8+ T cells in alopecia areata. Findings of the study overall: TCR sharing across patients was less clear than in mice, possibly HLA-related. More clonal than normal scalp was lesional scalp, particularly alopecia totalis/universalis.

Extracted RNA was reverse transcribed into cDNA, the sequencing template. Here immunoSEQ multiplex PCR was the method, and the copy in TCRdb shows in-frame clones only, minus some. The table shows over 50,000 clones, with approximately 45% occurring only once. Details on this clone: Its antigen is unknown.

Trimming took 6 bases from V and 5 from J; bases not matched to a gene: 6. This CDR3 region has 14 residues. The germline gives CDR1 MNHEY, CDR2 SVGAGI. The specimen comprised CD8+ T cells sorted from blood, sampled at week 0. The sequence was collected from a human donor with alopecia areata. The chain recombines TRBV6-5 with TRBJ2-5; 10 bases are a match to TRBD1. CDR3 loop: CASRRQGAWETQYF. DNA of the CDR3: TGTGCCAGCAGGCGACAGGGGGCTTGGGAGACCCAGTACTTC.